This T cell receptor beta chain was recorded in a study of early stage breast cancer tumors (dated by TCRdb to about 2017). Turning to the overall study: Of the 15 or so invasive breast tumors, twelve were found to be estrogen receptor-positive, progesterone receptor-positive and HER2-negative. Of the roughly 12 ER+/PR+/HER2- tumors, eight were classified as invasive ductal carcinomas and four as invasive lobular carcinomas. On average, each sample had roughly 9.7-fold read coverage. The samples as a whole yielded under 3,500,000 detected templates, corresponding to about a million unique clonotypes. Study-wide findings and limitations: Compared with adjacent normal breast tissue, tumors had higher clonality and 2 to 3-fold greater T cell density. Repertoires from blood resembled normal breast more closely than tumor, and using blood as a reference for each tissue separated tumor from normal in 14 of 16 patients. Because the cohort was small, a breakdown by tumor subtype could not be done. Enriched TCRB sequences shared across patients were mostly commonly generated sequences, unlikely to play an important role in the tumor microenvironment. Chain pairing and functional markers such as CD4, CD8 and FOXP3 were missed by bulk genomic DNA sequencing of unsorted cells.

The study profiled bulk TCR beta-chain repertoires in matched peripheral blood, tumor and adjacent normal breast tissue taken from roughly 17 patients with early-stage breast cancer. Before surgery, roughly 4.5-10 mL of whole blood was collected into EDTA tubes and then processed within 2 hours. Peripheral blood mononuclear cells were isolated by Ficoll-Paque centrifugation in SepMate-50 tubes. PBMCs were cryopreserved in around 90% FBS with roughly 10% DMSO in aliquots of roughly 1.9 to 4.5 million cells and stored in liquid nitrogen. The Qiagen AllPrep DNA/RNA Mini kit was used to extract genomic DNA. Two independent genomic DNA replicates were amplified for each sample, with approximately 0.5 ug used for blood and around 1.5 ug for tumor or normal breast. Following the manufacturer's instructions, the ImmunoSeq Intro kit was used to carry out TCRB sequencing on genomic DNA. Multiplex PCR ran 30 to 40 cycles with proprietary primers and spike-in control sequences for absolute quantification. Single-end 150-bp reads were used to sequence an 87-bp fragment spanning the CDR3 plus the flanking V and J genes. Each lane of an Illumina MiSeq running version 3.0 chemistry carried seven multiplexed samples, with two replicates apiece. As for the authors' bioinformatics: The vendor's proprietary pipeline processed the raw data and merged both replicates into a single result for each sample. Clonotypes were defined as productive rearrangements sharing the V-gene family, CDR3 amino acid sequence and J-gene segment. Clonality was calculated as 1 minus the normalized Shannon entropy (Pielou evenness) of TCRB abundances. T cell density was estimated by dividing total templates by the number of input cells inferred from the DNA input amount. Recon, run with its default parameters, was used to estimate overall repertoire diversity and clonality. Clonotypes with over 0.1% abundance in tumor and at least 32-fold higher abundance in tumor than in normal breast were defined as tumor-enriched. TCRdb re-hosts the immuneACCESS table, in-frame sequences only. Its copies lack some clones; in the studies checked, an unresolved V gene accounts for under half of them, and the cause for the rest is not known. The DNA was the basis for D and trimming; V, J and clone size are from that table. The sample table contains roughly 58,000 clones; only one count was recorded for 75% to 95% of them. The ten biggest clones cover 4.5% to 5% of the sample.

In the case of this clone: The clone's antigen remains unknown. The record has no base qualities; no much larger clone is one base away.

CDR1 and CDR2, per the germline V gene (reference sequence), are SEHNR and FQNEAQ. Clipping removes 4 bases from V and 0 bases from J, with 5 as the unmatched junction base count. The CDR3 contains 15 residues, cysteine and phenylalanine counted. Only the CDR3 part of the read is kept: 45 bases, read in frame from the first base. Material for sequencing was blood. The chain was built from TRBV7-9 and TRBJ2-7; TRBD1 aligns with 8 central bases. The TCR sequence derives from a person aged 70 to 80 with breast cancer. The CDR3 corresponds to CASSSNRGTSYEQYF. The nucleotide sequence is TGTGCCAGCAGCTCAAACAGGGGGACCTCCTACGAGCAGTACTTC.